This T cell receptor beta chain was captured in a study of CD8 T cells in Susac syndrome. With random hexamers, about 0.5 to 1 ug RNA was reverse transcribed. The CDR3 of TCR beta was amplified by immunoSEQ multiplex PCR across 54 Vbeta and 13 Jbeta. TCRdb processed the immunoSEQ multiplex PCR reads anew with MiXCR; each CDR3 protein has one entry. Of approximately 90,000 distinct CDR3 sequences in the sample, around 93% are singletons; the top ten hold roughly 0.32%. The ends were cut back, 4 bases at V and 5 bases at J, with 16 bases in the middle. There are 15 residues in the CDR3. The germline V gene has CDR1 SGDLS and CDR2 YYNGEE.

The specimen sequenced was CD8+ T cells from PBMCs. The rearrangement uses TRBV9 and TRBJ2-1; possible D gene TRBD1, 6 bases. The sequence came from a human donor in good health. This CDR3 is CASSPQGTADNEQFF. The CDR3 bases are TGTGCCAGCAGCCCCCAGGGGACGGCCGACAATGAGCAGTTCTTC.